This TCR beta chain was captured in a study of blood T cells in healthy people across ages. Turning to this clonotype: It may be a read error: a sequence one base away is much more abundant.

The length of the CDR3 is 14 residues. Germline V gene sequence: CDR1 MGHRA, CDR2 YSYEKL. Alongside a J-beta primer mix, a sample-barcoded 5' primer served in a second PCR lasting about 6 to 12 cycles. Using its own MiXCR run on the 5' RACE reads, TCRdb lists one record per CDR3 protein. The sample records 600,000 to 800,000 distinct CDR3 sequences, 45% to 60% being singletons. Source material: blood. This chain connects TRBV4-1 to TRBJ2-3; no clear D. The clonotype comes from an elderly woman in good health. Here the CDR3 reads CAGSQDPATDTQYF. The CDR3 nucleotides are TGCGCCGGCAGCCAAGATCCGGCCACAGATACGCAGTATTTT.